These 14 T cell receptor beta chains originate from one sample sequenced in a study of response to subunit inactivated influenza vaccine. TCRdb called the RT-PCR reads again in MiXCR, with one record for every CDR3 protein. The sample lists about 540,000 distinct CDR3 sequences, less than 25% occurring once. The same sample was also studied in work on T cells expressing NK-cell markers. Per that study: Researchers built TCR beta cDNA using 5'RACE template switching with UMIs.

The sequencing used CD4+ T cells sorted from PBMCs, collected 11 to 12 days after vaccination. Receptors were obtained from a man in his fifties who received an inactivated influenza vaccine.

The rearrangement joins TRBV15 to TRBJ2-5; 8 nucleotides line up with TRBD2. V was pared by 0 bases and J by 4 bases, with 7 bases of the junction left unmatched. Germline V gene data show CDR1 as LNHNV and CDR2 as YYDKDF (reference sequence). The CDR3 consists of 16 residues. The chain's CDR3 is CATSRDPGGFRETQYF. The CDR3 DNA sequence: TGTGCCACCAGCAGAGATCCGGGGGGGTTTCGAGAGACCCAGTACTTC.

This clonotype was observed a handful of times. The genes are TRBV10-3 and TRBJ2-2; 13 nucleotides line up with TRBD2. This CDR3 region has 19 residues. Germline V lookup: CDR1 ENHRY, CDR2 SYGVKD. V lost 4 bases and J lost 0; bases outside the gene matches: 8. The CDR3 DNA is TGTGCCATCAGTGGAATCTTTGGACTAGCGGGGGCGAACACCGGGGAGCTGTTTTTT. Protein product: CAISGIFGLAGANTGELFF.

Many counts were recorded for this clonotype. V and J are TRBV5-1 and TRBJ2-1; TRBD2 agrees at 10 bases. The CDR3 has 16 amino acids. The junction had 4 bases not matched to a gene; V was cut back by 0 bases and J by 4 bases. Germline V lookup: CDR1 SGHRS, CDR2 YFSETQ. CDR3 amino acids: CASSLGASGGYNEQFF. The CDR3 nucleotides are TGCGCCAGCAGCTTGGGCGCTAGCGGGGGATACAATGAGCAGTTCTTC.

This rearrangement joins TRBV29-1 to TRBJ1-2, with a tentative D call TRBD1 (6 bases). Trimming pared 7 bases from V and 6 bases from J, leaving 21 bases between. Germline V lookup: CDR1 SQVTM, CDR2 ANQGSEA. This CDR3 contains 14 residues. DNA of the CDR3: TGCAGCGCTAAGTTTCTGTCAAGGGGGGATGGCTACACCTTC. This codes for CSAKFLSRGDGYTF.

V and J are TRBV5-1 and TRBJ2-7; 9 bases are shared with TRBD1. The CDR3 sequence is 15 residues long. CDR1 and CDR2 (germline): SGHRS, YFSETQ. V lost 3 bases, J lost 4 bases, and 8 bases stayed unmatched. The CDR3 region is CASSSTQGQGYEQYF. The CDR3 DNA reads as TGCGCCAGCAGCTCAACGCAAGGACAGGGGTACGAGCAGTACTTC.

The chain uses TRBV18 and TRBJ1-5; D gene uncertain. The CDR3 covers 13 residues. Trimming took 3 bases from V and 5 from J, leaving 8 bases between them. Germline V gene lookup returns CDR1 KGHSH and CDR2 LQKENI. CDR3 bases: TGTGCCAGCTCACCCGTCGCCGATCAGCCCCAGCATTTT. Its protein is CASSPVADQPQHF.

The CDR3 reads CAIRTSGDNEQFF. The CDR3 bases are TGTGCCATCCGGACTAGCGGGGACAATGAGCAGTTCTTC. The V and J genes are TRBV6-2 or TRBV6-3 and TRBJ2-1; 12 bases match TRBD2. The J segment lost 5 bases and the V segment lost 10 bases, leaving 3 bases of the junction unmatched. The CDR3 has 13 amino acids. Germline-derived CDR1 and CDR2 are MNHEY and SVGEGT.

The genes are TRBV10-3 and TRBJ1-4; no definite D call. CDR1 and CDR2 (germline): ENHRY, SYGVKD. The CDR3 has 15 residues. Trimming shortened V by 5 bases and J by 0 bases, and 10 bases separated the two germline ends. Written as DNA, the CDR3 is TGTGCCATCAGTCCCGGCCCCGCAACTAATGAAAAACTGTTTTTT. It specifies CAISPGPATNEKLFF.

This clonotype was detected only a few times. The J gene is TRBJ2-3, the V gene TRBV5-1, with 7 bases fitting TRBD2. This CDR3 comprises 15 residues. The germline V gene has CDR1 SGHRS and CDR2 YFSETQ. The trim removed 4 bases at V and 1 base at J, leaving 6 bases unmatched. This CDR3 reads CASSPDTSGTDTQYF. In DNA, the CDR3 is TGCGCCAGCAGCCCCGACACTAGCGGCACAGATACGCAGTATTTT.

This CDR3 is CATSRDPTGAETQYF. The CDR3 coding sequence is TGTGCCACCAGCAGAGATCCTACGGGGGCGGAGACCCAGTACTTC. This chain uses TRBV15 with TRBJ2-5; D tentatively fits TRBD1 or TRBD2 (6 bases each). V lost 0 bases to trimming and J lost 5 bases, with 13 bases between them. CDR3 size: 15 residues. CDR1 is LNHNV, CDR2 YYDKDF, per germline (reference sequence).

This clonotype occurred a few times. This chain uses TRBV12-3 or TRBV12-4 with TRBJ2-2; no clear D gene. The CDR3 runs 12 residues. The V and J ends lost 6 bases and 7 bases respectively, with 9 bases between them. This CDR3 reads CASSLQRGELFF. Written as DNA, the CDR3 is TGTGCCAGCAGCCTACAGCGCGGGGAGCTGTTTTTT.

This clonotype turned up a few times. The CDR3 loop is CASSVEWGPYGYTF. The CDR3 coding sequence is TGTGCCAGCAGCGTAGAGTGGGGGCCCTATGGCTACACCTTC. The J gene is TRBJ1-2, the V gene TRBV9; maybe TRBD1 (6 bases). Germline CDR1 is SGDLS and CDR2 is YYNGEE. This CDR3 spans 14 amino acids. Trimming cost V 0 bases and J 4 bases, with 10 bases left between them.

This clonotype was picked up a small number of times. V and J are TRBV28 and TRBJ1-1, with D possibly TRBD1 on 5 matching bases. The length of the CDR3 is 13 residues. Per the germline V gene, CDR1 is MDHEN and CDR2 is SYDVKM. Trimming left V 6 bases short and J 1 base short, with 9 bases between. CDR3 DNA sequence: TGTGCCAGCAGACGGGACGGGAACACTGAAGCTTTCTTT. Translation: CASRRDGNTEAFF. The variable domain in full, with the rest retrieved from reference TRBV28 and TRBJ1-1, is DVKVTQSSRYLVKRTGEKVFLECVQDMDHENMFWYRQDPGLGLRLIYFSYDVKMKEKGDIPEGYSVSREKKERFSLILESASTNQTSMYLCASRRDGNTEAFFGQGTRLTVV.

The table lists this clonotype with a few counts. This chain links TRBV20-1 with TRBJ1-1, with D tentatively TRBD1 (5 bases). The CDR3 totals 15 residues. The V gene lost 3 bases and the J gene lost 7 bases, with 21 bases spanning the gap. Germline CDR1 is DFQATT and CDR2 is SNEGSKA (reference sequence). DNA for the CDR3: TGCAGTGCTAGGGCTTTAGCCATCGGACACCATGAAGCTTTCTTT. This translates into CSARALAIGHHEAFF.